This T cell receptor beta chain was sequenced for a study of CD8+ T cells in alopecia areata. Study context: It was oral tofacitinib, at 5 to 10 mg twice daily, that treated patients received.

The CDR3 consists of 11 residues. CDR1 LNHNV and CDR2 YYDKDF come from the germline V gene (reference sequence). V dropped 8 bases and J dropped 7 bases, with 8 bases sitting between them. This clone has only one observation. cDNA serving as the sequencing template came from extracted, reverse transcribed RNA. TCRdb's table, derived via immunoSEQ multiplex PCR, lists solely in-frame clones and lacks some. The data hold fewer than 200,000 clones, with roughly 53% observed a single time. The treatment denotes: oral pan-JAK inhibitor, 5-10 mg twice daily. The sequence came from a human donor with alopecia areata. Specimen: CD8+ T cells sorted from blood, collected at week 24, from a patient treated with tofacitinib. This chain links TRBV15 with TRBJ2-2; D is possibly TRBD1 (5 bases). CDR3 region: CATGAVGELFF. The CDR3 region has the DNA TGTGCCACCGGGGCGGTCGGGGAGCTGTTTTTT.